The sequence of this T cell receptor (beta chain) was determined in a study of multiple sclerosis patients with progressive multifocal leukoencephalopathy. Overall study results and limits: TRBV and TRBJ usage showed no common pattern when PML developed. PML-onset expanded TRB clones were detectable before and during natalizumab therapy.

Specified time point: time of PML onset. PML in natalizumab-treated patients developed after between about 15 and 56 months of natalizumab therapy. With respect to this clone: The antigen is undetermined.

Method: immunoSEQ multiplex PCR; TCRdb's copy keeps in-frame clones and lacks some. Of 25,000 to 30,000 clones in the sample, around 85% are singletons; the top ten hold roughly 12%. This TCR was sampled from a woman aged 25 to 39 with progressive multifocal leukoencephalopathy. This sample comprised PBMCs, obtained from a patient treated with natalizumab.

For the CDR3, the DNA is TGTGCCAGCAGGACCTTCGACAGGGGCCTCTCTGGGGCCAACGTCCTGACTTTC. Translating it yields CASRTFDRGLSGANVLTF. The rearrangement links TRBV27 to TRBJ2-6; 8 bases are shared with TRBD1. The germline CDR1 and CDR2 sequences are MNHEY and SMNVEV (reference sequence). The CDR3 runs 18 residues. V was pared by 6 bases and J by 0 bases, with 10 bases of the junction left unmatched.